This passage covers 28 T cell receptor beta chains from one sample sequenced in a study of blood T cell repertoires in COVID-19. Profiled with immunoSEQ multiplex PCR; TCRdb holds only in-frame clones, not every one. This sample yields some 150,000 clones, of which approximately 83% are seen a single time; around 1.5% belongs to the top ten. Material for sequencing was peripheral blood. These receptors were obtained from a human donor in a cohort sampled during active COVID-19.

CDR3 in amino acids: CASSQEGTGFYNEQFF. In nucleotides, the CDR3 is TGTGCCAGCAGCCAAGAAGGGACAGGGTTCTACAATGAGCAGTTCTTC. The chain recombines TRBV14 with TRBJ2-1, with 9 positions matching TRBD1. CDR3 size: 16 residues. The germline CDR1 and CDR2 sequences are SGHDN and FVKESK. After removal of 0 bases from V and 3 bases from J, the junction contained 3 bases not matched to a gene.

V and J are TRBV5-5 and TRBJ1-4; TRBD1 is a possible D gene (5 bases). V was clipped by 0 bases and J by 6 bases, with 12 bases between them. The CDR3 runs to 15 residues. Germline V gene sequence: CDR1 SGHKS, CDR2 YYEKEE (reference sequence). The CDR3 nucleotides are TGTGCCAGCAGCTTGGAAGGGGCGGTTGATGAAAAACTGTTTTTT. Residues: CASSLEGAVDEKLFF.

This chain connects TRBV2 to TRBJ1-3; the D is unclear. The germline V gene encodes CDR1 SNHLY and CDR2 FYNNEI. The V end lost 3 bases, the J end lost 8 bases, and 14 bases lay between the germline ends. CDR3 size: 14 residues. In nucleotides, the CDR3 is TGTGCCAGCAGTGATATGTCCCTCCGGGACACCATATATTTT. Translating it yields CASSDMSLRDTIYF.

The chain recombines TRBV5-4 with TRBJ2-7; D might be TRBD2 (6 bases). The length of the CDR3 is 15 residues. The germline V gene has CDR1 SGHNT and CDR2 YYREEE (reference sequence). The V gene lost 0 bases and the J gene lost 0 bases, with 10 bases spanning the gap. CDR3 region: CASSLGAGSSYEQYF. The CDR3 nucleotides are TGTGCCAGCAGCTTGGGCGCCGGGAGCTCCTACGAGCAGTACTTC.

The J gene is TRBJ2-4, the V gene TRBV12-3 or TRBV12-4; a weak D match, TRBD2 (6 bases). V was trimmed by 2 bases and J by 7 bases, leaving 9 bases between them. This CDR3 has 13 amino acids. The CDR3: CASSLLGGNIQYF. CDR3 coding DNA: TGTGCCAGCAGTTTATTAGGAGGGAACATTCAGTACTTC.

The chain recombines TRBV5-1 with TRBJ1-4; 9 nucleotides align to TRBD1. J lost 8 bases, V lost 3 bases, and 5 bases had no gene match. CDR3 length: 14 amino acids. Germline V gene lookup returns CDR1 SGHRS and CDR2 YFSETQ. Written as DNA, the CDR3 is TGCGCCAGCAGCTCCCGACAGGGGGAGGAAAAACTGTTTTTT. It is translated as CASSSRQGEEKLFF.

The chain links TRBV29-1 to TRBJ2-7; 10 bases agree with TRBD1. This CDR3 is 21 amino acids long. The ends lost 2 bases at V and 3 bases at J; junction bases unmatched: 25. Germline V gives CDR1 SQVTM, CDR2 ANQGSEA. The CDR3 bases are TGCAGCGTTGAAAAGATTGGGACAGGGGCGGTTTATAAGCGGGAACTCTACGAGCAGTACTTC. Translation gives CSVEKIGTGAVYKRELYEQYF.

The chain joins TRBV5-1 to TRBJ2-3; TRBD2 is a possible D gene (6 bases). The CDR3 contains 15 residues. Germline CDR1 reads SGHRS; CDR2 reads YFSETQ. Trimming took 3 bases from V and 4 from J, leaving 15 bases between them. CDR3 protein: CASSWDREVADTQYF. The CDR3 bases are TGCGCCAGCAGCTGGGATAGGGAGGTGGCAGATACGCAGTATTTT.

The CDR3 loop reads CAWRATGGRRMNTEAFF. Here the CDR3 DNA reads TGTGCCTGGAGGGCAACAGGGGGCCGAAGAATGAACACTGAAGCTTTCTTT. The rearrangement links TRBV30 to TRBJ1-1; TRBD1 matches 9 bases. The germline V gene has CDR1 GTSNPN and CDR2 SVGIG (reference sequence). This CDR3 contains 17 residues. With 3 bases clipped from V and 0 bases from J, the junction kept 11 bases outside the gene matches.

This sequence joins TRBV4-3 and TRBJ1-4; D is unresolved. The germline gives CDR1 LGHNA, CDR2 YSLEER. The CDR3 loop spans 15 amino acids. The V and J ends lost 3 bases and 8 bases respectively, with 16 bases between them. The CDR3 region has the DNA TGCGCCAGCAGCCAGAGCCGGACCGGCGGGGAAAAACTGTTTTTT. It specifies CASSQSRTGGEKLFF.

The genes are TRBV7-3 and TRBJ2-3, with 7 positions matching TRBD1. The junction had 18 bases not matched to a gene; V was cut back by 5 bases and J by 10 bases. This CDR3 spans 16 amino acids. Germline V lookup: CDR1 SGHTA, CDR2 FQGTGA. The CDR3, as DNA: TGTGCCAGCAGCCCCTCAACCGGGACAGAGAGTATCGCGCAGTATTTT. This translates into CASSPSTGTESIAQYF.

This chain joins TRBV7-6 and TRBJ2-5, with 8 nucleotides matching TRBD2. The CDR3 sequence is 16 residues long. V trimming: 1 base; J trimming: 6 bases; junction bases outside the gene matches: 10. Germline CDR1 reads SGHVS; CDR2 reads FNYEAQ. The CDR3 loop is CASSLEPSGSLKTQYF. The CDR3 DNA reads TGTGCCAGCAGCTTAGAACCCAGCGGGAGTTTAAAGACCCAGTACTTC. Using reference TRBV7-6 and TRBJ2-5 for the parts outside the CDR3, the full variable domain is GAGVSQSPRYKVTKRGQDVALRCDPISGHVSLYWYRQALGQGPEFLTYFNYEAQQDKSGLPNDRFSAERPEGSISTLTIQRTEQRDSAMYRCASSLEPSGSLKTQYFGPGTRLLVL.

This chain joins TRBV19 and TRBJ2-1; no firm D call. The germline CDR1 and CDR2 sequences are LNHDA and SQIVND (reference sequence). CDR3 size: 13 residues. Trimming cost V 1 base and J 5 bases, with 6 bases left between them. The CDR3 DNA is TGTGCCAGTAGTATAGCCGCTAACAATGAGCAGTTCTTC. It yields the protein CASSIAANNEQFF.

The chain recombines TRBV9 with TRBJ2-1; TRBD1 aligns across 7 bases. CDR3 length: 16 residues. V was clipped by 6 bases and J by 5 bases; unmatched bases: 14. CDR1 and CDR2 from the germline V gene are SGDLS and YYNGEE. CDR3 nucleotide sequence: TGTGCCAGCACCCAAAGCGCAGGGGGAACGGACAATGAGCAGTTCTTC. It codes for CASTQSAGGTDNEQFF.

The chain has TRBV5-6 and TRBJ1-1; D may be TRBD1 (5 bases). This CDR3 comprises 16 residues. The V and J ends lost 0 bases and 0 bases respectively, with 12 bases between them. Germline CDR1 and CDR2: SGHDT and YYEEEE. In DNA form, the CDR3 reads TGTGCCAGCAGCTTGGATTGGGCCAGGGTGAACACTGAAGCTTTCTTT. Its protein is CASSLDWARVNTEAFF.

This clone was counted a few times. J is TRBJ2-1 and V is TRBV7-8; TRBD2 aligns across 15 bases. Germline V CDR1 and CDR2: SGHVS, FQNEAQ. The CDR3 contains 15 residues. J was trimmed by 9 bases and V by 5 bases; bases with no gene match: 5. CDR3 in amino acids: CASSPGLAGGLEQFF. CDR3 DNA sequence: TGTGCCAGCAGCCCCGGACTAGCGGGAGGGCTTGAGCAGTTCTTC. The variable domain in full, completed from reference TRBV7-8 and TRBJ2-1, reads GAGVSQSPRYKVAKRGQDVALRCDPISGHVSLFWYQQALGQGPEFLTYFQNEAQLDKSGLPSDRFFAERPEGSVSTLKIQRTQQEDSAVYLCASSPGLAGGLEQFFGPGTRLTVL.

CDR3 region: CATSPTRGQVVYEQYF. The CDR3 DNA reads as TGTGCCACCAGCCCTACCCGGGGACAGGTTGTCTACGAGCAGTACTTC. The chain combines TRBV15 with TRBJ2-7, with TRBD1 matching 8 bases. The CDR3 is made up of 16 amino acids. Germline trimming cut 5 bases from V and 3 bases from J; bases unmatched to any gene: 12. Germline CDR1 LNHNV, CDR2 YYDKDF (reference sequence).

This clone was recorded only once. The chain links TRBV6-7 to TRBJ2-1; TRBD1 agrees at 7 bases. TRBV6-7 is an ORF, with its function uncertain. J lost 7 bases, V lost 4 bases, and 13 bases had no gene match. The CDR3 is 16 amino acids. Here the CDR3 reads CASSSDRTPSRNEQFF. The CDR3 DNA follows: TGTGCCAGCAGTTCGGACAGGACACCAAGTAGGAATGAGCAGTTCTTC.

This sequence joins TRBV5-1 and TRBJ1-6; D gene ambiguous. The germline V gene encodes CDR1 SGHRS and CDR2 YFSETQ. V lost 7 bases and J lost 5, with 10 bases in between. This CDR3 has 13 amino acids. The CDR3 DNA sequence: TGCGCCAGCGCCTTGGGCGATAATTCACCCCTCCACTTT. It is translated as CASALGDNSPLHF.

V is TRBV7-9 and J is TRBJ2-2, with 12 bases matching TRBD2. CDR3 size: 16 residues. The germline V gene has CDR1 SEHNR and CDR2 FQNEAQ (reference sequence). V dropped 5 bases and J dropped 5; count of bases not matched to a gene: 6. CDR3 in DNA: TGTGCCAGCAGCCCTGGGACTAGCGGGTGGACCGGGGAGCTGTTTTTT. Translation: CASSPGTSGWTGELFF.

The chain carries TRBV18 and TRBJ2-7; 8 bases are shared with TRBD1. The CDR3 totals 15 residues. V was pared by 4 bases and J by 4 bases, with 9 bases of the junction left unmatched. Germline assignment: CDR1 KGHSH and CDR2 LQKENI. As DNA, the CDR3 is TGTGCCAGCTCACTAAACTCAGGGGGCGGGTACGAGCAGTACTTC. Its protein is CASSLNSGGGYEQYF.

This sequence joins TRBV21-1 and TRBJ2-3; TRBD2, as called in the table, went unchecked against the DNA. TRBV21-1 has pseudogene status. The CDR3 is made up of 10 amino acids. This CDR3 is CASSVYTQYF. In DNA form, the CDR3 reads TGTGCCAGCAGCGTATATACGCAGTATTTT.

DNA for the CDR3: TGTGCCAGCAGAATTACAGGGATTGACACCTACGAGCAGTACTTC. Its protein is CASRITGIDTYEQYF. V is TRBV2 and J is TRBJ2-7; maybe TRBD1 (6 bases). The V end was cut by 6 bases, the J end by 2 bases, with 17 bases between. Germline V gene data show CDR1 as SNHLY and CDR2 as FYNNEI. The CDR3 is 15 residues long.

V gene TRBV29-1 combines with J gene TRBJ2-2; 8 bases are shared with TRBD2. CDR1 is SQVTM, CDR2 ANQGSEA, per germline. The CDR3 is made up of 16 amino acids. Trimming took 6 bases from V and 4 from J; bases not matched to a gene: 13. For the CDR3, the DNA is TGCAGCGTCATGGGTTACGCGGGAGGTGGCACCGGGGAGCTGTTTTTT. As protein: CSVMGYAGGGTGELFF.

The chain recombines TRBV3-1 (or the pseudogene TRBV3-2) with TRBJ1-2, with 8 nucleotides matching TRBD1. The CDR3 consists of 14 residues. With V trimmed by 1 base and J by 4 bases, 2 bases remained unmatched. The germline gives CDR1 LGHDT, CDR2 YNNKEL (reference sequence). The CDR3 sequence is CASSQGTGGYGYTF. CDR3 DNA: TGTGCCAGCAGCCAAGGAACAGGGGGCTATGGCTACACCTTC.

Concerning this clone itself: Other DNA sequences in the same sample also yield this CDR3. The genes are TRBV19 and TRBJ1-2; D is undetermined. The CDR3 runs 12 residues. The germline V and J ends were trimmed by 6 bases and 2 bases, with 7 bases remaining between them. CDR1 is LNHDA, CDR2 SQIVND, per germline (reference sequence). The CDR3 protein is CASSPLNYGYTF. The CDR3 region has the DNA TGTGCCAGTAGCCCACTCAACTATGGCTACACCTTC.

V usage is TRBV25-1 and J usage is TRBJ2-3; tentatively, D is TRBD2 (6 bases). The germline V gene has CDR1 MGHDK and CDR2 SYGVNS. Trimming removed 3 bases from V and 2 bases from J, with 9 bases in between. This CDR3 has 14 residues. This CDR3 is CASSESGVTDTQYF. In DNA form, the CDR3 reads TGTGCCAGCAGTGAGTCGGGAGTCACAGATACGCAGTATTTT.

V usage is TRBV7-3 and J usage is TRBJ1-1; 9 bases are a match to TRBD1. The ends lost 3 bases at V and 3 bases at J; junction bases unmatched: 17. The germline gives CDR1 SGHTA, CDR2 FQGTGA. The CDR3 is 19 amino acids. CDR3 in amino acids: CASSFHGKPGQGPDTEAFF. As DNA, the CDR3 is TGTGCCAGCAGCTTTCATGGCAAGCCGGGACAGGGTCCTGACACTGAAGCTTTCTTT.